The T cell receptor beta chain described here comes from a study of blood T cell repertoires in COVID-19 (dated by TCRdb to 2018 to 2021). As for the study more broadly: Samples from collaborators originated in the United States, Italy and Spain and spanned both the acute and convalescent phases of COVID-19. The prospective study material was composed of cDNA or gDNA derived from T cells, B-cell-depleted T cells, or PBMCs. The dataset comprised deeply sampled blood TCRbeta repertoires from subjects exposed to, actively infected with, or recovered from COVID-19. The repertoires were released in a freely available public database meant as a resource for research on the immune response to SARS-CoV-2. Samples were obtained from the ongoing ImmuneRACE study (first 160 participants) and from about 1,300 subjects provided by 6 global collaborators. A de-identified subject ID, COVID-19 status, age in years and sex were almost always included in the sample metadata. Where HLA class I and class II types were available, the types were taken from metadata supplied by the sample provider, not from assay-based typing. On the study overall, not on this receptor specifically: The amount of clinical and demographic metadata varied by source and participant and was provided uncurated.

The CDR3 measures 15 amino acids from cysteine to phenylalanine. Solely the CDR3 DNA is kept, with 45 bases framed from the first base. V is pared back by 1 base and J by 3 bases, with 12 bases lying between the germline termini. Via the germline V gene, CDR1 is MGHRA and CDR2 YSYEKL. About this clone itself: Its antigen remains unidentified. Per-nucleotide qualities are absent, and no much larger clonotype sits a single base away.

The immunoSEQ Assay, a bias-controlled multiplex PCR, was used to amplify TCRbeta CDR3 regions from genomic DNA. The authors' pipeline ran thus. The number of nucleated cells in each sample was estimated by amplification of reference gene primers within the assay. Sequence reads were collapsed and filtered to measure the absolute abundance of every unique TCRbeta CDR3 rearrangement. For each sample, productive Simpson clonality was calculated as the square root of Simpson's diversity index over productive rearrangements. Drawn from immuneACCESS, this table holds only the in-frame rearrangements with V and J called that TCRdb kept. Clones are partly lost; checked studies trace under half to an unresolved V gene and leave the rest unexplained. V, J and clone size are those of that table, while D and trimming were read from the DNA. The sample contains about 81,000 clones, about nine tenths of them found a single time. 1.9% of the sample belongs to the ten largest clones.

Collaborating institutions collected whole blood in K2EDTA tubes following their own protocols. For TCRbeta analysis, collaborators shipped samples in one of three forms: frozen whole blood, isolated PBMCs, or DNA extracted from either of those sample types. This sequence originates from a woman between 45 and 65 years old in a cohort sampled during active COVID-19. The chain employs TRBV4-1 and TRBJ1-2; the D gene is perhaps TRBD1, on 5 matching bases. Sequenced input: peripheral blood. The CDR3 loop reads CASSQVTGYYYGYTF. The nucleotide sequence reads TGCGCCAGCAGCCAAGTTACAGGTTACTACTATGGCTACACCTTC.